The rows below give T cell receptor beta chains drawn from one sample of a study of T cells in Graves' hyperthyroidism and ophthalmopathy. One entry per CDR3 protein results from TCRdb running MiXCR on the multiplex PCR reads. The table records approximately 400,000 distinct CDR3 sequences, around a sixth of them present only once. The source material was blood. The source is a woman aged 18-30 years with Graves' hyperthyroidism that later progressed to Graves' ophthalmopathy. Each CDR3 is given with its conserved first and last residue. D genes are given only for firm matches. The size field is filled for only some rows; it gives once, few, many or a size class.

size,V,J,D,DNA,CDR3
few,TRBV27,TRBJ2-5,.,TGTGCCAGCAGCCCCCTCCCTCTCTTTCGAGAGACCCAGTACTTC,CASSPLPLFRETQYF
many,TRBV2,TRBJ1-4,.,TGTGCCAGCAGTGACATGGGCAGCACCAATAATGAAAAACTGTTTTTT,CASSDMGSTNNEKLFF
many,TRBV28,TRBJ2-3,.,TGTGCCAGCAGCCAACAACTTTCGGACGGAACTAGCACAGATACGCAGTATTTT,CASSQQLSDGTSTDTQYF
few,TRBV9,TRBJ2-5,.,TGTGCCAGCAGCGTAGCTCCCGATCGGTCGGAGACCCAGTACTTC,CASSVAPDRSETQYF
many,TRBV28,TRBJ2-5,.,TGTGCCAGCAGTTTCAGGGTTCGCAGCGGAGAGACCCAGTACTTC,CASSFRVRSGETQYF
many,TRBV5-1,TRBJ2-3,.,TGCGCCAGCAGGACGACAATTAGCACAGATACGCAGTATTTT,CASRTTISTDTQYF
.,TRBV20-1,TRBJ2-5,TRBD1,TGCAGTGCTAGAGATGGTTGGACAGGTGGTGAGACCCGGTACTTC,CSARDGWTGGETRYF
few,TRBV30,TRBJ2-7,TRBD2,TGTGCCTGGAGCCTAGGACTAGCGGAGTACGAGCAGTACTTC,CAWSLGLAEYEQYF
few,TRBV5-1,TRBJ1-3,.,TGCGCCAGCAGCTTGGCCTCTGGCAGACACTCTGGAAACACCATATATTTT,CASSLASGRHSGNTIYF
many,TRBV6-1,TRBJ1-1,.,TGTGCCACTTTGATCATGAACACTGAAGCTTTCTTT,CATLIMNTEAFF
many,TRBV6-5,TRBJ2-1,TRBD2,TGTGCCAGCAGTTACGCTAGCGGGAGGCCTGATAATGAGCAGTTCTTC,CASSYASGRPDNEQFF
few,TRBV10-2,TRBJ1-1,TRBD1,TGCGCCAGCAGTGAAAGCCACAGGGGGAACACTGAAGCTTTCTTT,CASSESHRGNTEAFF
many,TRBV27,TRBJ2-7,.,TGTGCCAGCAGTTTTGCTTCGACCTACGAGCAGTACTTC,CASSFASTYEQYF
many,TRBV7-2,TRBJ2-1,.,TGTGCCAGCAGCGCGCAAGGATACAATGAGCAGTTCTTC,CASSAQGYNEQFF
many,TRBV12-3/TRBV12-4,TRBJ2-5,TRBD1,TGTGCCAGCAGCCGGACAGGGTTAGTGACCCAGTACTTC,CASSRTGLVTQYF
few,TRBV6-5,TRBJ2-1,.,TGTGCCAGCAGTTACTCCAACAGGGTATCCTACAATGAGCAGTTCTTC,CASSYSNRVSYNEQFF
many,TRBV28,TRBJ2-7,TRBD2,TGTGCCAGCACCGGACTAGCGGGAGATTACGAGCAGTACTTC,CASTGLAGDYEQYF
many,TRBV7-2,TRBJ2-4,TRBD1,TGTGCCAGCAGCTTAAGGACAGGGGGCGGAGACATTCAGTACTTC,CASSLRTGGGDIQYF
many,TRBV7-8,TRBJ2-3,.,TGTGCCAGCAGCTTAGTTACCCCTCCTCTAACTAGCACAGATACGCAGTATTTT,CASSLVTPPLTSTDTQYF
many,TRBV6-1,TRBJ2-7,.,TGTGCCAGCAGTGAAGAGGGGACGGTGTACGAGCAGTACTTC,CASSEEGTVYEQYF
many,TRBV28,TRBJ2-3,TRBD2,TGTGCCAGCAGTTTCCTACTAGCGAAAGGCACAGATACGCAGTATTTT,CASSFLLAKGTDTQYF
many,TRBV3-1,TRBJ2-5,.,TGTGCCAGCAGCCAAGACGAGTTCCAAGAGACCCAGTACTTC,CASSQDEFQETQYF
.,TRBV5-1,TRBJ1-5,.,TGCGCCAGCAGAGAGGACAGCAAGAGCAATCAGCCCCAGCATTTT,CASREDSKSNQPQHF
.,TRBV4-3,TRBJ2-7,TRBD2,TGCGCCAGCAGCCATGCAGGGACTAGCGAGCAGTACTTC,CASSHAGTSEQYF